Following are 4 T cell receptor beta chains from one sample sequenced in a study of cytomegalovirus exposure and HLA in healthy donors. PCR amplification relied on 60 Vbeta primers (plus 13 Jbeta primers). Generated by immunoSEQ multiplex PCR, the TCRdb table keeps only in-frame clones and is missing some. The data contain almost 95,000 clones, just under 70% of them seen just once; the ten biggest clones take up 2.5% to 3%. The sequenced sample consisted of PBMCs. The receptors here all came from a man aged 45-65 years in good health and CMV-seronegative.

The J gene is TRBJ2-5, the V gene TRBV10-3, with a tentative D call TRBD1 (5 bases). V was shortened by 9 bases and J by 5 bases, with 13 bases between the two germline ends. This CDR3 has 12 residues. Germline V lookup: CDR1 ENHRY, CDR2 SYGVKD. The CDR3 bases are TGTGCCATACGGGCAGGGTGGGAGACCCAGTACTTC. Translating gives CAIRAGWETQYF.

This chain joins TRBV7-6 and TRBJ2-7; D is undetermined. Trimming pared 1 base from V and 3 bases from J, leaving 7 bases between. CDR1 and CDR2 from the germline V gene are SGHVS and FNYEAQ. The CDR3 runs 13 residues. CDR3 loop: CASSLGRGYEQYF. In DNA, the CDR3 is TGTGCCAGCAGCTTAGGACGCGGCTACGAGCAGTACTTC.

This sequence joins TRBV7-8 and TRBJ2-7; the match to TRBD1 covers 7 bases. The length of the CDR3 is 14 residues. With V trimmed by 6 bases and J by 2 bases, 7 bases remained unmatched. Germline CDR1 SGHVS, CDR2 FQNEAQ. The CDR3 coding sequence is TGTGCCAGCAGAAGGACAGGACCACCCTACGAGCAGTACTTC. It translates to CASRRTGPPYEQYF.

This chain uses TRBV4-3 with TRBJ2-3, with D tentatively TRBD2 (6 bases). Trimming left V 3 bases short and J 1 base short, with 11 bases between. This CDR3 has 15 residues. CDR1 is LGHNA and CDR2 is YSLEER in the germline V gene. The CDR3 nucleotides read TGCGCCAGCAGCCACCAGCGGGCACGCACAGATACGCAGTATTTT. It encodes CASSHQRARTDTQYF.